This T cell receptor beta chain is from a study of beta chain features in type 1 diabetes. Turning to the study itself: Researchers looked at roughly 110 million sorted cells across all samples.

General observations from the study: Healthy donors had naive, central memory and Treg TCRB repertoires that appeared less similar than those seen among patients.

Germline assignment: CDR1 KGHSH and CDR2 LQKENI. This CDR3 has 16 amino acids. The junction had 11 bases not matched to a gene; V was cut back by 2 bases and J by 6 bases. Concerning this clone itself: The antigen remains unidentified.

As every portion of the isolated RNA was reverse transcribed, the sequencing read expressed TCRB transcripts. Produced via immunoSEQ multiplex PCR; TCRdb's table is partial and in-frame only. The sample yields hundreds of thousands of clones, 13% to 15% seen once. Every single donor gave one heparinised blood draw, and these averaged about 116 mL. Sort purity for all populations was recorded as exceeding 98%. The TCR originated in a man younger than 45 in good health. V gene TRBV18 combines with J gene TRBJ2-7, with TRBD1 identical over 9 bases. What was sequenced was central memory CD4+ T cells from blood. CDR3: CASSPGTGLIWGEQYF. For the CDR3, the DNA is TGTGCCAGCTCACCAGGGACAGGGCTCATCTGGGGCGAGCAGTACTTC.